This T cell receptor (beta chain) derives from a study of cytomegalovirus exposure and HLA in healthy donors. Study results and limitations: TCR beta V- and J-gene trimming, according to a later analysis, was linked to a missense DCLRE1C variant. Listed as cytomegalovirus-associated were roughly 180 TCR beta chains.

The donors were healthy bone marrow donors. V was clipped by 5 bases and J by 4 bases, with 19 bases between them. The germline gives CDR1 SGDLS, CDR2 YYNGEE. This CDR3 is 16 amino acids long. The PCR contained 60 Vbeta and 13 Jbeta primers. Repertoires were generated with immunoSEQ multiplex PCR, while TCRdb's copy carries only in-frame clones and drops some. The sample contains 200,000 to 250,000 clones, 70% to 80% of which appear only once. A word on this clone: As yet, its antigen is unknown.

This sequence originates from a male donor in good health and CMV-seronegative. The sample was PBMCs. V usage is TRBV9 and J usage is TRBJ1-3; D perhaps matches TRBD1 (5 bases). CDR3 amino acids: CASSQLDSFSGNTIYF. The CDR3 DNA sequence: TGTGCCAGCAGTCAACTCGACAGTTTTTCCGGAAACACCATATATTTT.